This T cell receptor (beta chain) was sequenced during a study of blood T cells in healthy people across ages. With a J-beta primer mix and a sample-barcoded 5' primer, a second PCR ran roughly 6 to 12 cycles. Tags on each cDNA molecule came from a template-switch adaptor with 12 random nucleotides. TCRdb recomputed calls from the 5' RACE reads with MiXCR, one row per CDR3 protein. The data show 450,000 to 700,000 distinct CDR3 sequences, 25% to 30% seen once. The length of the CDR3 is 9 residues. CDR1 and CDR2 (germline): DFQATT, SNEGSKA (reference sequence). About this clonotype: What it binds is unknown.

Study outcomes and limitations: Calculation of diversity from one million T cells yielded estimates considered to be underestimates. A strong correlation was found between TCR beta diversity and the percentage of naive T cells.

Every donor provided around 9.3 milliliters of peripheral blood. The specimen sequenced was blood. The rearrangement uses TRBV20-1 and TRBJ1-2, with D unresolved. The sequence was collected from a woman aged 70 to 79 in good health. The CDR3 DNA reads TGCAGGGGCCTCAATGGCTACACCTTC. This sequence encodes CRGLNGYTF.